The 2 T cell receptor beta chains in this list originate from one sample, sequenced in a study of identical twins. TCRdb reprocessed the 5' RACE reads via MiXCR and lists one record per CDR3 protein. The top ten hold 8% to 8.5% of the sample, which has 150,000 or so distinct CDR3 sequences, under 4.5% seen once. The source material was memory T cells sorted from blood. The receptor set was obtained from a young man in good health.

Many counts were recorded for this clonotype. The chain combines TRBV5-1 with TRBJ1-2, with D possibly being TRBD1 (5 bases). The CDR3 sequence is 15 residues long. V dropped 0 bases and J dropped 8 bases, with 17 bases sitting between them. The germline gives CDR1 SGHRS, CDR2 YFSETQ. CDR3 DNA sequence: TGCGCCAGCAGCTTGGCAGGACACCCCTTGGACGGCTACACCTTC. Residues: CASSLAGHPLDGYTF.

This clonotype has at least ten counts. The junction shows a germline mismatch at one end, possibly a read error. The chain is built from TRBV6-5 and TRBJ1-1; maybe TRBD1 (6 bases). The CDR3 spans 14 residues. The germline V gene encodes CDR1 MNHEY and CDR2 SVGAGI. The CDR3 DNA follows: TGTGCCAGCAGTCACTCAGGGGTGGACACTGAAGCTTTCTTT. It specifies CASSHSGVDTEAFF.